These 15 T cell receptor beta chains share one sample of origin, sequenced in a study of T cell changes during pregnancy in multiple sclerosis. Repertoires were generated with immunoSEQ multiplex PCR, while TCRdb's copy carries only in-frame clones and drops some. The sample contains more than 40,000 clones, roughly 87% of which appear only once. The material was CD4+ T cells from peripheral blood mononuclear cells, obtained in the first trimester of pregnancy. These receptor sequences come from a female donor with multiple sclerosis, enrolled in a pregnancy study.

The rearrangement joins TRBV6-5 to TRBJ2-7, with a tentative D call TRBD1 (6 bases). The V gene lost 2 bases and the J gene lost 2 bases, with 10 bases spanning the gap. The CDR3 has 14 amino acids. The germline V gene has CDR1 MNHEY and CDR2 SVGAGI. In nucleotides, the CDR3 is TGTGCCAGCAGTTACACGGCAGGGGCCTACGAGCAGTACTTC. Protein sequence: CASSYTAGAYEQYF.

J is TRBJ2-7 and V is TRBV6-6; 12 bases align to TRBD2. This CDR3 has 15 amino acids. Losses at the gene ends were 5 bases for V and 4 bases for J; bases not matched to a gene: 6. The germline gives CDR1 MNHNY, CDR2 SVGAGI (reference sequence). The CDR3, as DNA: TGTGCCAGCAGTCCAGGGGGACTAGCGGGTTACGAGCAGTACTTC. Translated, it gives CASSPGGLAGYEQYF.

The chain recombines TRBV6-5 with TRBJ2-3; 9 nucleotides agree with TRBD2. The CDR3 runs to 13 residues. Germline loops: CDR1 MNHEY, CDR2 SVGAGI. The junction had 7 bases not matched to a gene; V was cut back by 8 bases and J by 7 bases. The CDR3 sequence: CASGRTSENTQYF. The CDR3 region has the DNA TGTGCCAGCGGCCGGACTAGCGAGAATACGCAGTATTTT.

This chain uses TRBV9 with TRBJ2-7, with D possibly TRBD1 on 6 matching bases. The germline V gene encodes CDR1 SGDLS and CDR2 YYNGEE. Trimming took off 0 bases at V and 6 bases at J, with 16 bases between the two ends. This CDR3 spans 15 amino acids. In DNA form, the CDR3 reads TGTGCCAGCAGCGTAGACCCGGACAGAGGGAGCGAGCAGTACTTC. This gives the protein CASSVDPDRGSEQYF.

This sequence joins TRBV7-6 and TRBJ1-5; D not certain. The V and J ends lost 5 bases and 3 bases respectively, with 8 bases between them. The CDR3 is made up of 13 amino acids. From germline, CDR1 is SGHVS and CDR2 FNYEAQ. CDR3 bases: TGTGCCAGCAGCCCTGACTCCAATCAGCCCCAGCATTTT. Amino acid sequence: CASSPDSNQPQHF.

The chain carries TRBV4-2 and TRBJ1-2; no clear D. V lost 0 bases to trimming and J lost 3 bases, with 20 bases between them. The CDR3 totals 18 residues. The germline gives CDR1 LGHNA, CDR2 YNFKEQ. CDR3 bases: TGTGCCAGCAGCCAAGACCTAGGAGGGCAGAACAAGCACTATGGCTACACCTTC. Translation: CASSQDLGGQNKHYGYTF.

The genes are TRBV6-6 and TRBJ2-1; 7 positions match TRBD2. Germline V CDR1 and CDR2: MNHNY, SVGAGI (reference sequence). The CDR3 has 16 amino acids. V was pared by 2 bases and J by 9 bases, with 13 bases of the junction left unmatched. CDR3 protein: CASSYVAGVGGGEQFF. For the CDR3, the DNA is TGTGCCAGCAGTTACGTTGCGGGAGTAGGAGGCGGTGAGCAGTTCTTC.

The chain recombines TRBV4-3 with TRBJ2-7; a weak D match, TRBD1 (6 bases). This CDR3 has 12 amino acids. V shed 2 bases and J shed 7 bases, with 9 bases lying between them. Germline V gene data show CDR1 as LGHNA and CDR2 as YSLEER. This CDR3 is CASSQKRGEQYF. DNA of the CDR3: TGCGCCAGCAGCCAAAAAAGGGGGGAGCAGTACTTC.

V gene TRBV7-3 combines with J gene TRBJ2-7, with 14 bases identical to TRBD2. Germline CDR1 SGHTA, CDR2 FQGTGA. V lost 5 bases and J lost 11; bases outside the gene matches: 8. This CDR3 has 14 amino acids. The CDR3 here is CASSPRLAGGPKYF. DNA of the CDR3: TGTGCCAGCAGCCCTAGACTAGCGGGAGGGCCTAAGTACTTC.

The chain employs TRBV2 and TRBJ1-2, with D perhaps matching TRBD1 (6 bases). The V gene lost 9 bases and the J gene lost 0 bases, with 14 bases spanning the gap. The CDR3 is 14 residues long. CDR1 is SNHLY, CDR2 FYNNEI, per germline. CDR3 nucleotides: TGTGCCAGAACCAGACAGGCCACTAACTATGGCTACACCTTC. This translates into CARTRQATNYGYTF.

The chain is built from TRBV10-3 and TRBJ2-3; D gene uncertain. CDR1 ENHRY and CDR2 SYGVKD come from the germline V gene. Trimming removed 5 bases from V and 0 bases from J, with 3 bases in between. This CDR3 comprises 12 residues. The CDR3 loop reads CAISQSTDTQYF. CDR3 nucleotide sequence: TGTGCCATCAGTCAAAGCACAGATACGCAGTATTTT.

This clone was detected only once. The chain links TRBV7-2 to TRBJ2-1; 9 nucleotides match TRBD2. The V segment lost 7 bases and the J segment 4 bases; nucleotides outside the gene matches: 8. The CDR3 length is 15 residues. Germline assignment: CDR1 SGHTA and CDR2 FQGNSA. The CDR3 loop is CASKSAGGTYNEQFF. The CDR3 DNA reads as TGTGCCAGCAAATCCGCGGGAGGGACATACAATGAGCAGTTCTTC.

The chain is built from TRBV18 and TRBJ2-1, with 9 bases aligning to TRBD2. The CDR3 is 16 amino acids. Germline V CDR1 and CDR2: KGHSH, LQKENI. With V trimmed by 6 bases and J by 8 bases, 14 bases remained unmatched. CDR3: CASSRRGSGRTDEQFF. CDR3 bases: TGTGCCAGCTCCCGAAGGGGCAGCGGGAGGACCGATGAGCAGTTCTTC.

This chain joins TRBV4-2 and TRBJ1-5; D call uncertain. This CDR3 region has 15 residues. Looked up from germline, CDR1 is LGHNA and CDR2 is YNFKEQ. The germline V and J ends were trimmed by 0 bases and 7 bases, with 13 bases remaining between them. CDR3 region: CASSQEGDSGQPQHF. The CDR3 DNA follows: TGTGCCAGCAGCCAAGAGGGCGACTCGGGGCAGCCCCAGCATTTT.

This rearrangement joins TRBV5-4 to TRBJ2-5, with a tentative D call TRBD2 (6 bases). V lost 0 bases and J 2 bases, leaving 8 bases between the germline ends. Germline V lookup: CDR1 SGHNT, CDR2 YYREEE (reference sequence). This CDR3 is built from 14 residues. This CDR3 reads CASSLGGIQETQYF. The CDR3 nucleotides are TGTGCCAGCAGCTTGGGCGGGATACAAGAGACCCAGTACTTC.